This T cell receptor (beta chain) was recovered during a study of cytomegalovirus exposure and HLA in healthy donors (dated 2017 in TCRdb). Some background on the complete study: According to an earlier analysis of 450 to 650 of the donors, about 180 million T cells yielded roughly 110 million unique TCR beta sequences and roughly 280 Gb of sequence data. Among over 350 genotyped donors of the cohort, an average of around 240,000 unique TCR beta nucleotide sequences were sequenced per donor, around a sixth of them non-productive. HLA typing covered class I and class II loci at four-digit resolution. Alongside the repertoire data, information on donor age, sex, ethnicity and CMV serostatus was compiled. Around 320 gigabases of sequencing data and around 87 million unique TCR sequences were included in an early release covering about 620 HLA-typed donors. A separate validation cohort of roughly 130 different subjects was used in addition to the approximately 610-subject first cohort. Typing coverage differed by locus: A, B, C, DRB1 and DQB1 were typed in roughly 629-640 donors, DQA1 in roughly 510, DPA1 in around 610, and DPB1 in just under 480. The study aimed to test whether cataloging public T cell receptors could reveal signatures of past pathogen exposure. To predict cytomegalovirus infection status, the study brought together high-throughput TCR immunosequencing, statistical association of individual TCRs with disease status, and machine learning. The later analysis used no new phenotypic data to find candidate immune exposures, relying instead on TCR beta sequences and their occurrence across donors. A few DR-DQ haplotypes were handled as single units for association and clustering because linkage in the cohort was strong. An earlier analysis of some 500 of the donors used high-throughput TCR beta sequencing to judge whether each TCR beta V gene segment behaved as functional or pseudogenic. The study profiled the T cell repertoires of hundreds of subjects by immunosequencing and related them to cytomegalovirus serostatus. Among the roughly 380 genotyped donors, around 79% belonged to the genetic ancestry cluster associated with self-reported Caucasian donors. Every repertoire in the discovery cohort had been generated on one and the same sequencing platform. A later genetic analysis took genome-wide SNP genotypes for 398 of the 666 donors and used that subset as a discovery cohort. To study patterns of TCR occurrence, a later analysis re-analyzed previously published TCR beta repertoires from several hundred donors and added high-resolution HLA genotyping. Broad study findings and their caveats: Compared with the approximately 670-donor mean, donors in an Asian-associated ancestry cluster had fewer N-insertions in productive TCRs, according to a later genetic analysis. Cytomegalovirus status was reported to be diagnosed by the classifier with high specificity and sensitivity in both the original and validation cohorts. In a later analysis, the rate of TCR association differed among HLA loci, with DRB1 alleles having the most associated TCRs and HLA-C alleles having the fewest. The study listed 150 to 200 TCR beta chains as associated with cytomegalovirus. Roughly uniform sequencing depth across donors was assumed in presence/absence analyses, although this assumption may not hold. Most CMV-associated TCR beta chains appeared to be HLA-restricted in a later analysis, and the HLA associations seemed to be driven largely by CMV exposure. Immune exposure information for the cohort was limited to CMV serostatus. In a later analysis, HLA-associated TCR beta chains were found to be more clonally expanded and to have lower generation probabilities than equally common non-associated chains. The sequencing pipeline was judged likely to have produced a cluster of highly shared sequence variants as a technical artifact. The authors suggested that the approach could potentially be extended to other disease states and immunological phenotypes. Because the 87-base-pair reads could not distinguish some IMGT-functional V segments, including TRBV6-2 and TRBV6-3, those segments were excluded. In a later analysis, several top co-occurrence clusters were reported to appear linked to parvovirus B19, influenza, CMV and Epstein-Barr virus. Linkage disequilibrium might explain the correlated functional status among segregating V segments, but an unknown experimental factor could not be ruled out. A further reported finding was that TCR beta sequences accurately predicted the HLA-A and HLA-B alleles for most subjects in the first cohort. An association between a missense DCLRE1C variant and V-gene and J-gene trimming of TCR beta chains was found in a later genetic analysis and replicated in an independent cohort. In vitro tests confirmed that three of the cytomegalovirus-associated TCR beta chains recognize cytomegalovirus antigens. In an earlier analysis of fewer than 700 of the donors, most TCR beta V segments appeared in productive rearrangements about 90% or about 30% of the time, broadly matching IMGT annotations. Most TCR sequences were seen in very few donors, while some public TCRs were found in many individuals. Because counts were too low, fewer than 20 rarely observed V segments, including chromosome 9 orphons, were excluded from the earlier analysis of 587 of the donors. HLA typing was unavailable for some donors at each locus, so association tests used only the typed subset. Assigning TCR associations to individual alleles was difficult when HLA alleles, especially DR and DQ, strongly co-occurred. Only TCR beta chains were sequenced in this cohort, and the absence of alpha or paired-chain data limited detectable features. A later analysis associated approximately 17,000 TCR beta sequences with specific HLA alleles at a false discovery rate of 0.05.

The cohort consisted of hundreds of healthy bone marrow donors. At the time of sampling, all cohort members were nominally healthy, though unrecorded immune exposures were likely present. The donor was CMV seronegative and belonged to the group of over 300 seronegative cohort members. Every donor gave a peripheral blood sample, and the peripheral blood mononuclear cells from that sample were used for TCR beta sequencing. Genomic DNA was extracted from the blood cell samples with the Qiagen DNeasy Blood Extraction Kit. Looking up the germline V gene yields CDR1 KGHSH and CDR2 LQKENI. V gives up 2 bases and J gives up 0 bases, and the segment between their germline ends measures 5 bases. Reading from cysteine to phenylalanine, the CDR3 counts 14 amino acids. Kept here is only the CDR3 DNA, which spans 42 bases and is read in frame from base 1. Library creation used the immunoSEQ multiplex PCR assay. For the multiplex PCR, a mixture combining 60 forward primers for TCR Vbeta segments and 13 reverse primers for TCR Jbeta segments was used. The CDR3 region of rearranged TCR beta genes was amplified from genomic DNA with a multiplex PCR assay. The Illumina HiSeq System was used to sequence the amplified TCR beta libraries as 87-base-pair reads. On the authors' methods: In a later analysis, tens of millions of unique TCR beta chains were counted across the 500 to 850 repertoires, and around 10 million of these chains were shared by at least two donors. A nearest-neighbor algorithm error-corrected the raw reads and collapsed the reads into unique sequences, merging closely related sequences to remove PCR and sequencing errors. To assign V, D and J gene segments, CDR3 sequences were aligned to IMGT reference sequences. Each retained sequence needed at least a six-nucleotide match to both a V gene segment and a J gene segment. A rearrangement was called productive if the CDR3 had no stop codons and remained in frame with V and J, and every other rearrangement was called non-productive. Following IMGT convention, CDR3 was defined as the stretch from the second conserved V-encoded cysteine up to the conserved J-encoded phenylalanine. The earlier analysis of roughly 590 of the donors excluded sequences that lacked an unambiguous match to a single V gene segment. In an earlier analysis of some 590 of the donors, a V segment was called functional when productive rearrangements were above 56.7%, and segregating when the standard deviation between donors exceeded 5%. A statistical classification framework was developed to diagnose cytomegalovirus status using the catalog of TCR beta chain sequences. A later analysis assigned V and J genes by comparing TCR nucleotide sequences with IMGT/GENE-DB human TR gene sequences. Using the TCRdist pipeline, a later analysis assigned CDR3 sequences along with most-parsimonious VDJ recombination scenarios. In a later analysis, each TCR beta chain was defined by its CDR3 amino acid sequence together with its V-gene family, and reads lacking a unique V-gene family were excluded. A later analysis removed several hundred highly shared, low-generation-probability nucleotide sequences to deal with suspected cross-contamination and a sequencing artifact. For each public chain, a later analysis derived a clonal expansion index from normalized ranks of inferred template counts within each repertoire. In a later analysis, generation probabilities were computed using a VDJ recombination model fitted to out-of-frame rearrangements, and the results were checked against IGoR. In a later analysis, hypergeometric tests were used to score TCR-TCR, TCR-HLA and TCR-CMV co-occurrence, with a repertoire-size bias correction applied to TCR pairs. False discovery rates were estimated in a later analysis by permuting HLA or CMV assignments 20 times. In a later analysis, co-occurring TCRs were grouped using DBSCAN, with TCRdist sequence similarity added in when clustering inside HLA-allele-positive subsets. Co-occurrence clustering excluded repertoires with fewer than 30,000 or more than 120,000 public chains, plus five with anomalous nucleotide sharing. TCRdb stores this immuneACCESS table with in-frame sequences only. Part of the clones is absent; in the studies checked, under half of the shortfall reflects unresolved V genes, and no reason is known for the rest. The V and J calls and the clone size are those of that table, but D and trimming were determined from the DNA. The sample table contains fewer than 250,000 clones; only one count was recorded for about 75% of them. The ten largest clones add up to over 1.5% of the sample.

A note on this clone: There is no known antigen for this receptor. Base quality data are lacking; no much larger clone is found one base away.

The chain is assembled from TRBV18 and TRBJ1-3; the D gene assignment is ambiguous. The specimen sequenced was PBMCs. The receptor was isolated from a male donor in good health and CMV-seronegative. The nucleotide sequence is given as TGTGCCAGCTCACCAGAGGGCTCTGGAAACACCATATATTTT. The resulting protein is CASSPEGSGNTIYF.